The sequence of this T cell receptor (beta chain) was determined in a study of blood T cells in healthy people across ages. Concerning this clonotype itself: The antigen is undetermined.

The use of a sample-barcoded 5' primer and a J-beta primer mix characterized a second PCR of roughly 7 to 12 cycles. TCRdb processed the 5' RACE reads anew with MiXCR; each CDR3 protein has one entry. In the table there are about 830,000 distinct CDR3 sequences, less than 80% of which are singletons. Broader study findings: Among long-lived donors, naive CD4+ cells were more numerous and diversity higher than in aged donors. With donor CMV status unknown, expanded clonotype changes were possibly confounded.

The CDR3 is 13 amino acids. From germline, CDR1 is SQVTM and CDR2 ANQGSEA. With 1 base removed from V and 5 bases from J, the gap between germline ends came to 8 bases. Specimen: blood. The sequence came from a man aged 30 to 45 in good health. The J gene is TRBJ1-4, the V gene TRBV29-1, with a tentative D call TRBD1 (5 bases). CDR3: CSVEVSGNEKLFF. CDR3 nucleotides: TGCAGCGTTGAAGTCTCAGGGAATGAAAAACTGTTTTTT.